The 3 T cell receptor beta chains listed next were all sequenced from one sample in a study of CD8+ T cells in alopecia areata. Treatment here: oral pan-JAK inhibitor, 5-10 mg twice daily. RNA was isolated and reverse transcribed to cDNA, the sequencing template. TCRdb's copy holds only in-frame clones and misses some; the assay was immunoSEQ multiplex PCR. This sample has some 180,000 clones, with 51% found just once. The source material was CD8+ T cells sorted from blood, sampled at week 52, from a patient treated with tofacitinib. These receptors were taken from a human donor with alopecia areata.

The V and J genes are TRBV29-1 and TRBJ1-1, with 7 bases identical to TRBD1. After removal of 7 bases from V and 0 bases from J, the junction contained 5 bases not matched to a gene. Germline CDR1 reads SQVTM; CDR2 reads ANQGSEA. The CDR3 runs 13 residues. CDR3 nucleotide sequence: TGCAGCGCCGGGACAGCTTTGAACACTGAAGCTTTCTTT. It yields the protein CSAGTALNTEAFF.

Only a few counts were recorded for this clone. V gene TRBV7-2 combines with J gene TRBJ2-3, with 12 bases lining up with TRBD1. Germline V gene data show CDR1 as SGHTA and CDR2 as FQGNSA. V was clipped by 5 bases and J by 4 bases; unmatched bases: 4. The CDR3 sequence is 15 residues long. CDR3 in amino acids: CASSRRDRGPDTQYF. The CDR3 nucleotides are TGTGCCAGCAGCCGGCGGGACAGGGGGCCAGATACGCAGTATTTT.

The V gene is TRBV9, the J gene TRBJ2-1; TRBD2 aligns across 9 bases. Germline V CDR1 and CDR2: SGDLS, YYNGEE. Trimming took 4 bases from V and 8 from J; bases not matched to a gene: 7. CDR3 length: 14 amino acids. CDR3 bases: TGTGCCAGCAGCCCCCAAGCGGGGGGCGATGAGCAGTTCTTC. Translating gives CASSPQAGGDEQFF.